The T cell receptor beta chain described here comes from a study of sequential checkpoint blockade in melanoma. Across the whole study: Some 90 pretreatment tumor DNA samples were TCRβ immunosequenced.

Germline CDR1 and CDR2: LNHNV and YYDKDF (reference sequence). The CDR3 is 14 residues long. Trimming took off 0 bases at V and 0 bases at J, with 6 bases between the two ends. The study, taken as a whole, reports: Rising tumor T-cell fraction and clonality meant about 30 times likelier benefit.

This clone was observed a handful of times. Its specificity is unknown. The assay was immunoSEQ multiplex PCR, and TCRdb's table has in-frame clones only and misses some. The sample records 850 to 1,200 clones, 28% being singletons. Regarding treatment: randomized to nivolumab then ipilimumab (arm A) or the reverse (arm B). No patient had prior DNA-damaging chemotherapy. The V call is TRBV15, the J call TRBJ2-7; D is unresolved. The sequenced sample was tumor tissue (inferred from file names), obtained from a patient given nivolumab and ipilimumab in sequence. This TCR was sampled from a human donor with melanoma. The CDR3 DNA sequence: TGTGCCACCAGCAGAGAAGGCAACTCCTACGAGCAGTACTTC. This sequence encodes CATSREGNSYEQYF.